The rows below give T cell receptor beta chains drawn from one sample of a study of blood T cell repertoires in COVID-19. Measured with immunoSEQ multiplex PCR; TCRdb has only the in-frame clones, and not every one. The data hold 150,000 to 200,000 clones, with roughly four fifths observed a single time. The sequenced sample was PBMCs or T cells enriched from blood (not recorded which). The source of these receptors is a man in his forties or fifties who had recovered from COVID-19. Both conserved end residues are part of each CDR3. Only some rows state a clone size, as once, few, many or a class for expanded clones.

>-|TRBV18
CASSPPGTGDEETQYF
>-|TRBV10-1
CASSNAGGRDYNEQFF
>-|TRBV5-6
CASSLRDYGYTF
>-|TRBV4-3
CASSQASSGTDTQYF
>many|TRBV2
CANTEDSSSYNEQFF
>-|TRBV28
CASSLRGQGAPYF
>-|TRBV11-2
CASSLDRDRAQYF
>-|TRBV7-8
CASSLMGTSQQPQHF
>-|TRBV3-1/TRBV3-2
CASSQDAQQGAFGNQPQHF
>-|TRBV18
CASSRPGLGGEGYTF